The clone carrying this TCR beta chain came up a few times. Its antigen remains unknown. This record belongs to a study of regulatory T cells in long-lasting Graves disease. Study summary: Patients with new Graves' disease had used antithyroid drugs below 3 months.

Construction of the TCR beta libraries employed iRepertoire HTBI primers in conjunction with Arm-PCR of CDR3 regions. One entry per CDR3 protein, called by TCRdb with MiXCR from the multiplex PCR reads. Among 350,000 to 500,000 distinct CDR3 sequences listed, 13% to 15% were seen once. Findings and caveats of the study: Persistent Graves' patients showed a TCR diversity that was lower than that of newly diagnosed ones. Repertoires from persistent disease leaned toward TRBV28, TRBJ1-2 and TRBJ2-5.

Described time point: newly diagnosed GD, antithyroid drugs for less than 3 months. PBMC RNA served as the TCR library source. CDR3 length: 15 residues. Germline assignment: CDR1 SQVTM and CDR2 ANQGSEA. The junction had 6 bases not matched to a gene; V was cut back by 0 bases and J by 8 bases. The sample was also reused in another study, on T cells in Graves' hyperthyroidism and ophthalmopathy. In that study: Carried out on the TCR CDR3, a first-round RT-PCR used the HTBI primer set.

This chain joins TRBV29-1 and TRBJ2-1; 11 positions match TRBD2. The sequences come from peripheral blood mononuclear cells (PBMCs), collected at new diagnosis, from a patient treated with antithyroid drugs. The TCR sequence derives from a woman in her forties or fifties with Graves disease. The CDR3 sequence: CSVEDITSGSDEQFF. The CDR3 DNA follows: TGCAGCGTTGAAGATATAACTAGCGGGAGTGATGAGCAGTTCTTC.